This TCR beta chain was retrieved from a study of blood T cell repertoires in COVID-19. About the research overall: The study drew acute and convalescent COVID-19 samples from the United States, Italy and Spain.

The Seattle site enrolled patients during active infection and followed them longitudinally. The method was immunoSEQ multiplex PCR; TCRdb's version includes in-frame clones alone and lacks a portion of them. This table has about 370,000 clones, roughly 90% appearing once. This CDR3 comprises 16 residues. J lost 5 bases, V lost 4 bases, and 10 bases had no gene match. Germline V lookup: CDR1 SGHAT, CDR2 FQNNGV. The chain uses TRBV11-2 and TRBJ1-4, with 7 bases that match TRBD1. This clonotype originated in a woman in her twenties or thirties with COVID-19, enrolled during active disease. The sequencing sample was made of peripheral blood. CDR3 residues: CASSSVTGAPNEKLFF. DNA of the CDR3: TGTGCCAGCAGCTCGGTCACAGGGGCCCCCAATGAAAAACTGTTTTTT.